This T cell receptor beta chain was recorded in a study of blood T cell repertoires in COVID-19. Study summary: Spain, Italy and the United States supplied samples that represented acute and convalescent COVID-19. PBMCs, B-cell-depleted T cells, or T cells were the source of the cDNA or gDNA that made up the material.

As handled by the study authors: From reference gene primer amplification, estimates of nucleated cell counts were derived. The protocol was immunoSEQ multiplex PCR, while the TCRdb copy is restricted to in-frame clones and leaves out a portion. The V and J calls and clone size come from that table; D and trimming were worked out from the DNA. This table holds some 240,000 clones, about 79% found once. V was pared by 2 bases and J by 4 bases, with 14 bases of the junction left unmatched. Germline V CDR1 and CDR2: SGHVS, FQNEAQ. This CDR3 comprises 18 residues. The source material was peripheral blood. The chain uses TRBV7-8 and TRBJ2-5; 9 bases are shared with TRBD2. The sequence was collected from a man in his forties or fifties with active or convalescent COVID-19. In DNA, the CDR3 is TGTGCCAGCAGCTTACTCCTTGGCGGGGGGGCAGGTAGAGAGACCCAGTACTTC. It is translated as CASSLLLGGGAGRETQYF. Full variable domain (remainder filled in from reference TRBV7-8 and TRBJ2-5): GAGVSQSPRYKVAKRGQDVALRCDPISGHVSLFWYQQALGQGPEFLTYFQNEAQLDKSGLPSDRFFAERPEGSVSTLKIQRTQQEDSAVYLCASSLLLGGGAGRETQYFGPGTRLLVL.